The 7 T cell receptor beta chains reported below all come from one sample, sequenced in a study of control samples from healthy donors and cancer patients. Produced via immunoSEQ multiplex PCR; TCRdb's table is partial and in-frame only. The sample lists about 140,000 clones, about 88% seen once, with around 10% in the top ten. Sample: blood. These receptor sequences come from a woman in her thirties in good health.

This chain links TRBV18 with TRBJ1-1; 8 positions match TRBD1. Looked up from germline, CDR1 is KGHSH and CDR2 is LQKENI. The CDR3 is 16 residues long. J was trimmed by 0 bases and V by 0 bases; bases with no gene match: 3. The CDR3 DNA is TGTGCCAGCTCACCACCTAAGACAGGGGTGAACACTGAAGCTTTCTTT. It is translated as CASSPPKTGVNTEAFF.

Written as DNA, the CDR3 is TGCAGTGCTAGTTTAGCGAGAAGGGATACGCAGTATTTT. This encodes CSASLARRDTQYF. The V and J genes are TRBV20-1 and TRBJ2-3; maybe TRBD2 (5 bases). The CDR3 has 13 residues. V was pared by 3 bases and J by 6 bases, with 13 bases between. Germline V lookup: CDR1 DFQATT, CDR2 SNEGSKA (reference sequence).

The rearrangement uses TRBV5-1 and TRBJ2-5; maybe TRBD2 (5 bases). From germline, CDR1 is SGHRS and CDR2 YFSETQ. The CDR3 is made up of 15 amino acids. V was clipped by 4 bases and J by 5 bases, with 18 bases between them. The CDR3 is CASSGSQRRGETQYF. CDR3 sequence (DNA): TGCGCCAGCAGCGGATCTCAGCGCCGGGGTGAGACCCAGTACTTC.

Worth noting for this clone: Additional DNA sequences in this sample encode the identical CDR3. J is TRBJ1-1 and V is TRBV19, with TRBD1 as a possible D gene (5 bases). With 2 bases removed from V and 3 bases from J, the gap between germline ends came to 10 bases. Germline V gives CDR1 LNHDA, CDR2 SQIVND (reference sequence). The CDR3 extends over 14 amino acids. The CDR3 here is CASSILGGDTEAFF. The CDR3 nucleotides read TGTGCCAGTAGTATACTGGGGGGGGACACTGAAGCTTTCTTT.

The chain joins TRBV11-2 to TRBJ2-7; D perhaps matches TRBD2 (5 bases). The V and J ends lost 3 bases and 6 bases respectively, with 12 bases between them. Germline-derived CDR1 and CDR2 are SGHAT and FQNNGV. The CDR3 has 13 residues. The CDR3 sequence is CASSLGSSAEQYF. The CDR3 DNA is TGTGCCAGCAGCTTGGGGAGCTCGGCCGAGCAGTACTTC. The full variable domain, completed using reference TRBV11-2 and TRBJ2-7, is EAGVAQSPRYKIIEKRQSVAFWCNPISGHATLYWYQQILGQGPKLLIQFQNNGVVDDSQLPKDRFSAERLKGVDSTLKIQPAKLEDSAVYLCASSLGSSAEQYFGPGTRLTVT.

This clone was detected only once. Written as DNA, the CDR3 is TGTGCCAGCAGTTGGGGGGCTAGCAATCAGCCCCAGCATTTT. Its protein is CASSWGASNQPQHF. This chain joins TRBV28 and TRBJ1-5; tentatively, D is TRBD1 (6 bases). The length of the CDR3 is 14 residues. V lost 4 bases, J lost 0 bases, and 7 bases lay in between. Looked up from germline, CDR1 is MDHEN and CDR2 is SYDVKM.

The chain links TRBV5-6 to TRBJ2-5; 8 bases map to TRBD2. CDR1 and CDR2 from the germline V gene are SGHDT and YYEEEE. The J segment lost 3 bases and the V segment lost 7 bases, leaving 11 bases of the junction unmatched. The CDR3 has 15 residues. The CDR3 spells CASFYDSGIEETQYF. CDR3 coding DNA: TGTGCCAGCTTTTACGATAGCGGGATTGAAGAGACCCAGTACTTC.